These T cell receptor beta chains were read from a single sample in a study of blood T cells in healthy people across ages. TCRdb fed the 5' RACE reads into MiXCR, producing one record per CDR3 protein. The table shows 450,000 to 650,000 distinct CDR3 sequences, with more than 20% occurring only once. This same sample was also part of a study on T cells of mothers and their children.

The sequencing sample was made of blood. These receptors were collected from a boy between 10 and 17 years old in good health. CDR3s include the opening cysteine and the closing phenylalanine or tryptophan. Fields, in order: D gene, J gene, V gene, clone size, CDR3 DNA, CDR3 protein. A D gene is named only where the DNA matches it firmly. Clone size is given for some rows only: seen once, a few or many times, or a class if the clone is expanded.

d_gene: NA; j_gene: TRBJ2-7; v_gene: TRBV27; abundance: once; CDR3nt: TGTGCCAGCAGTCCCTCCCCTAACTACGAGCAGTACTTC; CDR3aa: CASSPSPNYEQYF
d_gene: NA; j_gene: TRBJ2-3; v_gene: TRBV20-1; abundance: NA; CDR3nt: TGCAGTGCCCGGGGAACTAGTACGCAGTATTTT; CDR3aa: CSARGTSTQYF
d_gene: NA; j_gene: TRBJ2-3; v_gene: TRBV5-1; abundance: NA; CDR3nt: TGCGCCAGCAGCTTCCTTCTGGGGGGCCCCAACACAGATACGCAGTATTTT; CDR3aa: CASSFLLGGPNTDTQYF
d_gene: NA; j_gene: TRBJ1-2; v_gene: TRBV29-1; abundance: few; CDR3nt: TGCAGCGTTGAAGATCAGCGGGGGGCGGATGGCTACACCTTC; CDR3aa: CSVEDQRGADGYTF
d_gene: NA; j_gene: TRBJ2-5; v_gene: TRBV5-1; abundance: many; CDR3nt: TGCGCCAGCAGCTATGGTGGTTTGGGGTACTTC; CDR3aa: CASSYGGLGYF
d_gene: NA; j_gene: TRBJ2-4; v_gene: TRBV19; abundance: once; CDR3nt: TGTGCCAGTAGTATAGACAGAGGCCAAAACATTCAGTACTTC; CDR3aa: CASSIDRGQNIQYF
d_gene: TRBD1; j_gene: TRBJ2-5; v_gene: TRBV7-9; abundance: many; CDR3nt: TGTGCCAGCAGCAAACAGGGGGCCGGCCAAGAGACCCAGTACTTC; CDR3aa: CASSKQGAGQETQYF
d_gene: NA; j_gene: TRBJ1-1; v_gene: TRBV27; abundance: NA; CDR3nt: TGTGCCAGCTCGATGGCAGGGTCGGGCACTGAAGCTTTCTTT; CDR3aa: CASSMAGSGTEAFF
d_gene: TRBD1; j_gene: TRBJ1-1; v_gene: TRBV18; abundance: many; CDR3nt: TGTGCCAGCTCACTTACAGGGGCGCCCACTGAAGCTTTCTTT; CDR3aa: CASSLTGAPTEAFF
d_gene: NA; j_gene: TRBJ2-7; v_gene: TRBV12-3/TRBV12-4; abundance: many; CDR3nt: TGTGCCAGCAGTCCGAGGACTTATGAGCAGTACTTC; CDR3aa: CASSPRTYEQYF
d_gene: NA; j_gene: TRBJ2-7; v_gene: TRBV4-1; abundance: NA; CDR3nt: TGCGCCAGCAGCCATCCGTGGGGCAGCGAGCAGTACTTC; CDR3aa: CASSHPWGSEQYF
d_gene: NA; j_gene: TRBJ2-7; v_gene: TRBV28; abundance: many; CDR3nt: TGTGCCAGCAGTTTATACAGAGACGAGCAGTACTTC; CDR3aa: CASSLYRDEQYF
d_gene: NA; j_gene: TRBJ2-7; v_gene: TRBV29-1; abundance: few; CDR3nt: TGCAGCGCCCGGGACGGAGGTTCGCACGAGCAGTACTTC; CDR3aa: CSARDGGSHEQYF
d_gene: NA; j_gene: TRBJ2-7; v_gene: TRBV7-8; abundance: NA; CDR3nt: TGTGCCAGCAGCTTAATAGCCGCCGGCTACGTCTACGAGCAGTACTTC; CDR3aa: CASSLIAAGYVYEQYF
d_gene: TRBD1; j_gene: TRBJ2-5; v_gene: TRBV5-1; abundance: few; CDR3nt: TGCGCCAGCAGCTTGGAAAGGGGGCGCGACGTAGAGACCCAGTACTTC; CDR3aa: CASSLERGRDVETQYF
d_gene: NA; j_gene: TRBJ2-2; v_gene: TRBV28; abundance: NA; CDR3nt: TGTGCCAGCAGGAAATTTGGGGCCACCGGGGAGCTGTTTTTT; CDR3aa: CASRKFGATGELFF
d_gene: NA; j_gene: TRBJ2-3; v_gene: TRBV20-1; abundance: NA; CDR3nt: TGCAGTGCTAGAGATCGGGTGGTCAGCACAGATACGCAGTATTTT; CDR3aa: CSARDRVVSTDTQYF
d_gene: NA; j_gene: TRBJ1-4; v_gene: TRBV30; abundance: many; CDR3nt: TGTGCCTGGAGTGACAGGGCAACTAATGAAAAACTGTTTTTT; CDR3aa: CAWSDRATNEKLFF
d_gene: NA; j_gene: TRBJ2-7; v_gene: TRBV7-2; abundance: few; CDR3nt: TGTGCCAGCGTTCATAAACCGGGCCCCCTCTACGAGCAGTACTTC; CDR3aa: CASVHKPGPLYEQYF
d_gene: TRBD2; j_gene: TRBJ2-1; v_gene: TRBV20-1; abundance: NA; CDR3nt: TGCAGTGCTAGAGGGGGTGGGAGGGCCTTCGACAATGAGCAGTTCTTC; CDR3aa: CSARGGGRAFDNEQFF
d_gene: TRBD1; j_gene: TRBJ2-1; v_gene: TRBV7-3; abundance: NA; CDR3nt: TGTGCCAGCAGCACCCGACAGGGAAATGAGCAGTTCTTC; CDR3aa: CASSTRQGNEQFF
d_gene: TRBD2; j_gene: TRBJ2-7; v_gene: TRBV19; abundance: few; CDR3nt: TGTGCCAGTAGTATAGGGAGCGGGAGATTCTACGAGCAGTACTTC; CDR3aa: CASSIGSGRFYEQYF
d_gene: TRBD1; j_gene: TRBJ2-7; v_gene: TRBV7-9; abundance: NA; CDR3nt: TGTGCCAGCAGCTTAGGGGGACAGACATACGAGCAGTACTTC; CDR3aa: CASSLGGQTYEQYF
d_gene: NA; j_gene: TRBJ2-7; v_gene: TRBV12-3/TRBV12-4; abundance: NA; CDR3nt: TGTGCCAGCAGTCCGGGGAGGACAGACTACGAGCAGTACTTC; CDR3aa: CASSPGRTDYEQYF
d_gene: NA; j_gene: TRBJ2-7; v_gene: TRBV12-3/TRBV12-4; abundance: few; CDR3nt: TGTGCCAGCACCGCGGACAAGCATTTCGAGCAGTACTTC; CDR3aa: CASTADKHFEQYF
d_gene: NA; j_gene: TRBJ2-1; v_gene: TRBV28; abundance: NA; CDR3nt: TGTGCCAGCAGTTTCATCGCGGAGCCGAATGAGCAGTTCTTC; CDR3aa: CASSFIAEPNEQFF
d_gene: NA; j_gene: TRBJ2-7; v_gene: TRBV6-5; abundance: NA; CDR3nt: TGTGCCAGCAGTTACTCCCCTAGCAACGAGCAGTACTTC; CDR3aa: CASSYSPSNEQYF
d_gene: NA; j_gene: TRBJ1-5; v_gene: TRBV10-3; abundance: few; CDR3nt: TGTGCCATCGGCCTTCGGGGGCGTAATCAGCCCCAGCATTTT; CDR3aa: CAIGLRGRNQPQHF
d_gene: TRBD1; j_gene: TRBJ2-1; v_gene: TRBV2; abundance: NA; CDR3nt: TGTGCCAGCAGAAGAGGACAGGTGAGCTCCTACAATGAGCAGTTCTTC; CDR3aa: CASRRGQVSSYNEQFF
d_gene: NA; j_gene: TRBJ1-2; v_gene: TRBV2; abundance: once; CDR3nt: TGTGCCAGCAGTTCGACATCCTACACCTTC; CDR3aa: CASSSTSYTF
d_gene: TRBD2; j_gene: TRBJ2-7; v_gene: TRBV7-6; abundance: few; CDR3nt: TGTGCCAGCAGCCCCACGCGGGAGTATGAAGAGCAGTACTTC; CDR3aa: CASSPTREYEEQYF
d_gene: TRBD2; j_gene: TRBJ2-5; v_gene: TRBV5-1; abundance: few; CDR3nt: TGCGCCAGCAGCGCCACTAGCGCACAAGAGACCCAGTACTTC; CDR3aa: CASSATSAQETQYF
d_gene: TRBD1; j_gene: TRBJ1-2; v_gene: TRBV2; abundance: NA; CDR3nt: TGTGCCAGCAGTCCGGGCAACAGGGGGTGGCGCGGCTACACCTTC; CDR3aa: CASSPGNRGWRGYTF
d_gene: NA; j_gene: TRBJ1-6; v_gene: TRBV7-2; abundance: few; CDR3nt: TGTGCCAGCAGCCCGCCGCCTCAGGGACGTTCGCCCCTCCACTTT; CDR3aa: CASSPPPQGRSPLHF
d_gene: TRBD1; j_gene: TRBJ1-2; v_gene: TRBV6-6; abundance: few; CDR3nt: TGTGCCAGCAGTAAGCCCGGGACAGGGGGCGGAGGCTACACCTTC; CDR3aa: CASSKPGTGGGGYTF
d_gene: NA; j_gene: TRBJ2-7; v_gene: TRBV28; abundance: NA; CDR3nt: TGTGCCAGCAGTTTATCTTTCCTAGATCAATTTAACTACGAGCAGTACTTC; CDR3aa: CASSLSFLDQFNYEQYF
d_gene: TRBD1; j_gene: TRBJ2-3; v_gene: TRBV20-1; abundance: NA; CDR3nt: TGCAGTGTGGGGCGGCAGGGGGCTTTAGATACGCAGTATTTT; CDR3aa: CSVGRQGALDTQYF
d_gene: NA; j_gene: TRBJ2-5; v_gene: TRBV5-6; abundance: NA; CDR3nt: TGTGCCAGCAGCCCGCCAGGGTTCGGAGAGACCCAGTACTTC; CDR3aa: CASSPPGFGETQYF
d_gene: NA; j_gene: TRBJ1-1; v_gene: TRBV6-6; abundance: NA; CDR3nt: TGTGCCAGCAGTTACCCGGACACTGAAGCTTTCTTT; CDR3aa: CASSYPDTEAFF
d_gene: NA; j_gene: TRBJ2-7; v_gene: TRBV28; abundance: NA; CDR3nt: TGTGCCAGCAGTTTTCAGATCACAAGGAGCTCCTACGAGCAGTACTTC; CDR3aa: CASSFQITRSSYEQYF
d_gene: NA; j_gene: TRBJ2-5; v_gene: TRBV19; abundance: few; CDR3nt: TGTAACGGGGGGCCTAGAGACGCGCAGTACTTC; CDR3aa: CNGGPRDAQYF
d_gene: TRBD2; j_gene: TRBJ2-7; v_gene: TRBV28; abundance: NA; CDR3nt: TGTGCCAGCAGTTTACAGACTAGCGGGGCAGCCTACGAGCAGTACTTC; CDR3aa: CASSLQTSGAAYEQYF
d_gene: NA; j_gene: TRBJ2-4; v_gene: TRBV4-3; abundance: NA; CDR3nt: TGCGCCAGCAGCCAAGATTCTATAACAGCTCAGTACTTC; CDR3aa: CASSQDSITAQYF
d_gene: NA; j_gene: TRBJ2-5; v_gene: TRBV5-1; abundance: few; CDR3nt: TGCGCCAGCAGCCCGCAGGGGAGTTTGAAGACCCAGTACTTC; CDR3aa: CASSPQGSLKTQYF
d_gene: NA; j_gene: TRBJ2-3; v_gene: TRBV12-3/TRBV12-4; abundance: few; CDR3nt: TGTGCCAGCAGTTCATTCAGCGGTAGCCCAGATACGCAGTATTTT; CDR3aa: CASSSFSGSPDTQYF
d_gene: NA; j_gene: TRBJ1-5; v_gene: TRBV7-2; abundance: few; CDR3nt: TGTGCCAGCAGCTCCCGGTACAATCAGCCCCAGCATTTT; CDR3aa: CASSSRYNQPQHF
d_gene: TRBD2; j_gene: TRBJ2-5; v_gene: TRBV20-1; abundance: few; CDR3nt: TGCAGTGCTTCGGCGGGAGGGCGGGTAGAGACCCAGTACTTC; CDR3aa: CSASAGGRVETQYF
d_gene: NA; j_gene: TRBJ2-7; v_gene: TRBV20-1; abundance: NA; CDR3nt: TGCAGTGCTAGTCTGCTAGTCATTAGCGAGCAGTACTTC; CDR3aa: CSASLLVISEQYF
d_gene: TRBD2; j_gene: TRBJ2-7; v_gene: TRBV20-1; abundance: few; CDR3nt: TGCAGTGCCCCACGGGGACTAGCGGGAGTCTACGAGCAGTACTTC; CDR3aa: CSAPRGLAGVYEQYF
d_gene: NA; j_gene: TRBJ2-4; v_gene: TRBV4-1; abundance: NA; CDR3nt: TGCGCCAGCAGCCGGACGGGGGTTGAGGACATTCAGTACTTC; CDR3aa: CASSRTGVEDIQYF
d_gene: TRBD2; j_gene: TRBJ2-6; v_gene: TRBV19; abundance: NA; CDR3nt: TGTGCCAGTAGTATAGCAGCGGGGGGGTCCGACGTCCTGACTTTC; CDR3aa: CASSIAAGGSDVLTF
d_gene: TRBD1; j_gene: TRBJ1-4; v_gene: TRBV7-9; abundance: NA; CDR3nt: TGTGCCAGCAGCAGACAGGGGACTAATGAAAAACTGTCTTTT; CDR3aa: CASSRQGTNEKLSF
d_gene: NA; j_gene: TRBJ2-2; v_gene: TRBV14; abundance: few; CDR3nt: TGTGCCAGCAGCCAAGCGTGGACCGGGGAGCTGTTTTTT; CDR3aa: CASSQAWTGELFF